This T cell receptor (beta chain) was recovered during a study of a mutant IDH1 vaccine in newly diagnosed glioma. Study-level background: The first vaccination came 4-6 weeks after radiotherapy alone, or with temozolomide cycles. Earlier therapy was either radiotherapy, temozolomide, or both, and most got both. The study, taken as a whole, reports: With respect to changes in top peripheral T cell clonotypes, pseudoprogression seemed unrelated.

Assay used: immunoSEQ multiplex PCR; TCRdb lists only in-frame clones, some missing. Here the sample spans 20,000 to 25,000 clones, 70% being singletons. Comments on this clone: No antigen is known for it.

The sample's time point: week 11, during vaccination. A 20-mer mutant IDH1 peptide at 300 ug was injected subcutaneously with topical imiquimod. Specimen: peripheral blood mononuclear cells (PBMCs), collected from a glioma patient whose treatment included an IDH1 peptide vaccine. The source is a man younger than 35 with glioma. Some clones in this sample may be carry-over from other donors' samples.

The CDR3 DNA reads as TGTGCCAGTAGTATTGGACAGACAACTAATGAAAAACTGTTTTTT. This encodes CASSIGQTTNEKLFF. The chain couples TRBV19 to TRBJ1-4, with TRBD1 as a possible D gene (6 bases). Deletions cut 3 bases from V and 0 bases from J, with 8 bases between. Per the germline V gene, CDR1 is LNHDA and CDR2 is SQIVND (reference sequence). There are 15 residues in the CDR3.